The rows below give T cell receptor beta chains drawn from one sample of a study of OX40 agonist ivuxolimab in advanced cancers. The table came from immunoSEQ multiplex PCR; TCRdb's copy has only in-frame clones and leaves some out. There are about 40,000 clones in the sample; 88% occur only once, and around an eighth lies in the top ten. The sequences come from CD4+ or CD8+ T cells sorted from blood, collected in a trial of the OX40 agonist ivuxolimab. Receptor source: an adult with an advanced solid tumor such as melanoma, head and neck, liver or kidney cancer. CDR3s include the opening cysteine and the closing phenylalanine or tryptophan. Fields, in order: V gene, D gene, CDR3 protein. A D gene is named only where the DNA matches it firmly.

v_gene: TRBV27
d_gene: TRBD2
CDR3aa: CASQGLPPDTQYF

v_gene: TRBV10-3
d_gene: .
CDR3aa: CAISESEVSTFYEQYF

v_gene: TRBV30
d_gene: .
CDR3aa: CAWSPYGTEAFF

v_gene: TRBV29-1
d_gene: .
CDR3aa: CSVPDTLANYGYTF

v_gene: TRBV6-5
d_gene: .
CDR3aa: CASRADRNTIYF

v_gene: TRBV7-9
d_gene: .
CDR3aa: CASSRFDYGYTF

v_gene: TRBV7-9
d_gene: .
CDR3aa: CASNPYTDTQYF

v_gene: TRBV5-4
d_gene: .
CDR3aa: CASSLYRDAVYEQYF

v_gene: TRBV11-1
d_gene: .
CDR3aa: CASSSSAGNYGYTF

v_gene: TRBV14
d_gene: TRBD2
CDR3aa: CASSQASGRTYEQYF

v_gene: TRBV27
d_gene: TRBD1
CDR3aa: CASSPLEAGGSDEQYF

v_gene: TRBV6-6
d_gene: .
CDR3aa: CASSYSGSYGYTF

v_gene: TRBV7-2
d_gene: .
CDR3aa: CASSSPWGWVWGEQFF

v_gene: TRBV19
d_gene: .
CDR3aa: CASSIAYRNEQFF

v_gene: TRBV12-5
d_gene: .
CDR3aa: CASGLFLGEQYF

v_gene: TRBV10-3
d_gene: .
CDR3aa: CAISESKGLGAQYF

v_gene: TRBV19
d_gene: .
CDR3aa: CASSIDMDLGYEQYF

v_gene: TRBV6-6
d_gene: .
CDR3aa: CASSPGLTYEQYF

v_gene: TRBV23-1
d_gene: .
CDR3aa: CASSQFPGGLIAKNIQYF

v_gene: TRBV11-2
d_gene: TRBD2
CDR3aa: CASSRLAGEYEQYF

v_gene: TRBV27
d_gene: TRBD2
CDR3aa: CASSPGTSGRDTQYF

v_gene: TRBV5-6
d_gene: .
CDR3aa: CASSLVGSSYNEQFF

v_gene: TRBV2
d_gene: TRBD2
CDR3aa: CALAGGGIYNEQFF

v_gene: TRBV6-5
d_gene: .
CDR3aa: CASSYSEGLSNTEAFF

v_gene: TRBV2
d_gene: .
CDR3aa: CATERRDEKLFF

v_gene: TRBV4-1
d_gene: TRBD1
CDR3aa: CASSQADRVTEAFF

v_gene: TRBV7-8
d_gene: .
CDR3aa: CASSFNRQAEAFF

v_gene: TRBV7-2
d_gene: TRBD2
CDR3aa: CASSSMGLGGYEQYF

v_gene: TRBV19
d_gene: TRBD1
CDR3aa: CASPLGDRVCQPQHF

v_gene: TRBV7-8
d_gene: TRBD2
CDR3aa: CASSLLAGGVTGELFF

v_gene: TRBV9
d_gene: .
CDR3aa: CASSAFEGTYEQYF

v_gene: TRBV28
d_gene: TRBD1
CDR3aa: CASSYDRASYGYTF

v_gene: TRBV29-1
d_gene: TRBD2
CDR3aa: CSTLGKTGGGQETQYF

v_gene: TRBV15
d_gene: .
CDR3aa: CATSTGEQETQYF

v_gene: TRBV6-5
d_gene: .
CDR3aa: CASSFTGLGEKNIQYF